A single sample gave rise to the 3 T cell receptor beta chains below, sequenced in a study of OX40 agonist ivuxolimab in advanced cancers. Clones were read by immunoSEQ multiplex PCR, and TCRdb kept only the in-frame ones, dropping some. Found here are 35,000 to 45,000 clones, about 80% of them singletons; the top ten hold more than 9%. The sample here was CD4+ or CD8+ T cells sorted from blood, taken in a trial of the OX40 agonist ivuxolimab. The receptor source for this set is an adult with an advanced solid tumor such as melanoma, head and neck, liver or kidney cancer.

V usage is TRBV7-2 and J usage is TRBJ2-2; tentatively, D is TRBD2 (5 bases). V gave up 5 bases and J gave up 6 bases, with 13 bases separating them. CDR1 is SGHTA and CDR2 is FQGNSA in the germline V gene. This CDR3 comprises 14 residues. CDR3 sequence (DNA): TGTGCCAGCAGCACCGGTCGGGATCCCGGGGAGCTGTTTTTT. Amino acids: CASSTGRDPGELFF.

This clone came up once. CDR3 sequence (DNA): TGTGCCAGCAGTCTAAATGGGGGACCAGAGACCCAGTACTTC. Amino acid sequence: CASSLNGGPETQYF. The chain is built from TRBV11-1 and TRBJ2-5; perhaps D is TRBD1 or TRBD2 (5 bases each). Trimming stripped 6 bases from V and 4 bases from J, with 15 bases between. Per germline, CDR1 SGHAT and CDR2 FQDESV (reference sequence). The CDR3 is 14 residues long.

This chain connects TRBV2 to TRBJ2-7; TRBD2 is a possible D gene (6 bases). CDR1 SNHLY and CDR2 FYNNEI come from the germline V gene. Trimming shortened V by 1 base and J by 12 bases, and 13 bases separated the two germline ends. This CDR3 is built from 12 residues. The CDR3: CASSEDSGPRYF. CDR3 nucleotides: TGTGCCAGCAGTGAAGATAGCGGACCGAGGTACTTC.